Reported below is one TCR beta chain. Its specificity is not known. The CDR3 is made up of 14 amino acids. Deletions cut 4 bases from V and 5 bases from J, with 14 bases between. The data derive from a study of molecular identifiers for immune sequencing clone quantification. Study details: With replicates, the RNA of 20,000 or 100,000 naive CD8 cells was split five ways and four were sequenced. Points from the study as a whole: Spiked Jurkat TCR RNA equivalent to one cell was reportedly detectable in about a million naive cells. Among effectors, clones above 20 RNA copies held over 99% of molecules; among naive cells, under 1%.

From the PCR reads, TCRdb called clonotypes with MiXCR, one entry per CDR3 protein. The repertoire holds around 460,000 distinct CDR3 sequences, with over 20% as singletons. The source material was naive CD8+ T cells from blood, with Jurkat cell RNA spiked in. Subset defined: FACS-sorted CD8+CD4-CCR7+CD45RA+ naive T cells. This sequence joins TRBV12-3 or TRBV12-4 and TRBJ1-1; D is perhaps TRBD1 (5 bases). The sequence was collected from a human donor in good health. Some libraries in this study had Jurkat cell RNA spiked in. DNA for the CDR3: TGTGCCAGCAGTTCAGCGGGGGTTGGGACTGAAGCTTTCTTT. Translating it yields CASSSAGVGTEAFF.